A single sample gave rise to the 11 T cell receptor beta chains below, sequenced in a study of CD8 T cells in ankylosing spondylitis. TCRdb called the 5' RACE reads again in MiXCR, with one record for every CDR3 protein. The table includes some 250,000 distinct CDR3 sequences, about 10% detected once. Sequenced input: blood, either unsorted or a sorted T cell fraction (not recorded which). The receptors derive from a male donor with ankylosing spondylitis or in good health (not recorded which).

The sample holds many counts of this clonotype. The chain recombines TRBV15 with TRBJ2-1; the D is unclear. Germline V lookup: CDR1 LNHNV, CDR2 YYDKDF (reference sequence). The V gene lost 6 bases and the J gene lost 0 bases, with 12 bases spanning the gap. This CDR3 has 15 residues. CDR3 sequence: CATRDPRSSYNEQFF. The CDR3 DNA follows: TGTGCCACCAGAGATCCACGGAGCTCCTACAATGAGCAGTTCTTC.

This chain joins TRBV5-6 and TRBJ1-6, with D maybe TRBD1 (6 bases). The CDR3 runs 14 residues. CDR1 and CDR2 from the germline V gene are SGHDT and YYEEEE. V dropped 1 base and J dropped 7 bases, with 9 bases sitting between them. CDR3 amino acids: CASSLSQGNSPLHF. The CDR3 DNA reads TGTGCCAGCAGCTTGAGTCAGGGGAATTCACCCCTCCACTTT.

This clonotype came up a few times. J is TRBJ2-2 and V is TRBV5-1; D possibly corresponds to TRBD1 (5 bases). Germline lookup yields CDR1 SGHRS and CDR2 YFSETQ. This CDR3 has 14 amino acids. Trimming pared 4 bases from V and 1 base from J, leaving 8 bases between. The CDR3: CASSAGQNTGELFF. CDR3 coding DNA: TGCGCCAGCAGCGCAGGACAGAACACCGGGGAGCTGTTTTTT.

The sample holds a few counts of this clonotype. This chain connects TRBV9 to TRBJ2-3, with 7 nucleotides matching TRBD2. Germline values: CDR1 SGDLS, CDR2 YYNGEE. V lost 3 bases to trimming and J lost 6 bases; unmatched junction nucleotides: 10. This CDR3 region has 15 residues. The CDR3 nucleotides are TGTGCCAGCAGCGAAGGGACTACACGCCGGGATACGCAGTATTTT. Translating gives CASSEGTTRRDTQYF.

In its sample, this clonotype was seen many times. The rearrangement links TRBV29-1 to TRBJ2-3, with D perhaps matching TRBD1 (5 bases). The J call may be wrong; the DNA end is better matched by TRBJ1-5. Germline CDR1 SQVTM, CDR2 ANQGSEA. CDR3 length: 15 amino acids. The CDR3: CSVEESGRGSDTQHF. CDR3 DNA: TGCAGCGTTGAAGAGAGCGGGAGGGGATCAGATACGCAGCATTTT.

V gene TRBV7-2 combines with J gene TRBJ2-1; 8 nucleotides agree with TRBD2. Trimming removed 0 bases from V and 7 bases from J; junction bases left unmatched: 2. Germline V lookup: CDR1 SGHTA, CDR2 FQGNSA. CDR3 size: 14 residues. CDR3 in DNA: TGTGCCAGCAGCTTAGCTCCTAGCGGGAATGAGCAGTTCTTC. Protein: CASSLAPSGNEQFF.

This clonotype was picked up many times. The rearrangement links TRBV29-1 to TRBJ1-2; D might be TRBD1 (6 bases). V lost 3 bases, J lost 5 bases, and 19 bases lay in between. CDR3 length: 15 residues. Germline V gene data show CDR1 as SQVTM and CDR2 as ANQGSEA. CDR3 coding DNA: TGCAGCGTTGATATTCCGGACAGAATCAGTTATGGCTACACCTTC. Translated: CSVDIPDRISYGYTF. The full variable domain, completed using reference TRBV29-1 and TRBJ1-2, is SAVISQKPSRDICQRGTSLTIQCQVDSQVTMMFWYRQQPGQSLTLIATANQGSEATYESGFVIDKFPISRPNLTFSTLTVSNMSPEDSSIYLCSVDIPDRISYGYTFGSGTRLTVV.

The table lists this clonotype with a few counts. The gene calls are TRBV2 and TRBJ1-1; D is perhaps TRBD1 (6 bases). The CDR3 runs 14 residues. The V and J ends lost 7 bases and 11 bases respectively, with 23 bases between them. The germline V gene encodes CDR1 SNHLY and CDR2 FYNNEI. Written as DNA, the CDR3 is TGTGCCAGCAACTTAACCCGGGACAACGGAGAGGCTTTCTTT. Translated: CASNLTRDNGEAFF.

This clonotype was observed many times. This chain connects TRBV6-1 to TRBJ2-1, with D possibly being TRBD1 or TRBD2 (5 bases each). The CDR3 runs 13 residues. CDR1 and CDR2 (germline): MNHNS, SASEGT. Trimming left V 6 bases short and J 4 bases short, with 10 bases between. Here the CDR3 DNA reads TGTGCCAGCAGAGGGACGGATTACAATGAGCAGTTCTTC. Encoded protein: CASRGTDYNEQFF.

In its sample, this clonotype was seen many times. The chain combines TRBV3-1 with TRBJ2-7; 8 bases line up with TRBD2. V was pared by 0 bases and J by 6 bases, with 10 bases of the junction left unmatched. The CDR3 contains 16 residues. Germline loops: CDR1 LGHDT, CDR2 YNNKEL (reference sequence). CDR3 bases: TGTGCCAGCAGCCAAGATTGGCTAGCGGGTGTCTTCGAGCAGTACTTC. It codes for CASSQDWLAGVFEQYF.

This clonotype was picked up many times. V usage is TRBV5-1 and J usage is TRBJ2-1; unclear D gene. Germline V lookup: CDR1 SGHRS, CDR2 YFSETQ. The CDR3 runs to 14 residues. Trimming cost V 2 bases and J 4 bases, with 10 bases left between them. CDR3 in amino acids: CASSLRTQYNEQFF. The CDR3 DNA reads TGCGCCAGCAGCTTACGGACCCAGTACAATGAGCAGTTCTTC.